This T cell receptor beta chain was obtained from a study of OX40 agonist ivuxolimab in advanced cancers. Concerning the study at large: Ivuxolimab, which targeted the costimulatory receptor OX40 (CD134), was an agonistic, fully human IgG2 monoclonal antibody. Peripheral TCRbeta sequencing aimed to test whether ivuxolimab altered TCR sequence diversity and caused clonal T-cell expansion. The dose-escalation cohort was approximately 83% male with a mean age of roughly 60 years, ranging from roughly 20 to 85. Partial responses occurred in three dose-escalation patients, of whom one had hepatocellular carcinoma and two had cutaneous melanoma. Patients were allowed to have had prior anti-PD-1, anti-PD-L1 or anti-CTLA-4 therapy, and roughly two fifths of the dose-escalation patients had been treated with checkpoint inhibitors. Of the 50 or so patients in dose escalation, approximately 20 had hepatocellular carcinoma, approximately 15 had melanoma, 9 had renal cell carcinoma and 9 had head and neck cancer. The monotherapy dose-escalation portion (N ≈ 50 patients) of the phase I ivuxolimab trial is reported in the paper. Intravenous ivuxolimab was administered to patients every 2 weeks at six dose levels: 0.01, 0.1, 0.3, 1.5, 3 and 10 mg/kg.

For this clone: The antigen it recognizes is unknown. The sample holds no much larger clone one base away, and base qualities are not on file.

Deletion took 2 bases off V and 4 bases off J, with a span of 11 bases between the germline ends. Looking up the germline V gene (reference sequence) yields CDR1 GTSNPN and CDR2 SVGIG. From cysteine to phenylalanine, the CDR3 is 13 amino acids long. Only CDR3 DNA is held: 39 bases, read in frame from base 1. The paper's findings and limits, for the study overall: Partial responders in the 0.1-3.0 mg/kg groups had among the lowest normalized peripheral clonal expansion, especially among CD8+ T cells. After ivuxolimab, more expanded clones were found on average in CD8+ T cells than in CD4+ T cells. Low levels of normalized T-cell clonal expansion were also seen in some patients who did not respond. Which antigens the clonally expanded peripheral T cells were specific for was not determined. Clonal expansion of both CD4+ and CD8+ blood T cells was observed from baseline to week 6 at doses 0.1 to 3.0 mg/kg.

Genomic DNA was isolated from the sorted cells so that the TCRbeta CDR3 region could be sequenced. The immunoSEQ Assay was used for sequencing of TCRbeta CDR3 regions. The clones in this table, taken by TCRdb from immuneACCESS, are in-frame only. Not every clone is retained; where verified, under half of the shortfall comes from an unresolved V gene, and the cause of the rest is unknown. This sample comprises around 67,000 clones, approximately 81% of them detected only once. The top ten clones comprise 2% to 2.5% of the sample. Patients with autoimmune disease history or receiving systemic immunosuppression were excluded from the trial. Peripheral blood for TCR sequencing was collected from all dose cohorts at baseline, on cycle 4 day 1, and on cycle 7 day 1. The samples were drawn from a first-in-human, open-label, multicenter phase I dose-escalation trial of ivuxolimab. Adults with locally advanced or metastatic head and neck squamous cell, hepatocellular, melanoma or renal cell carcinoma were enrolled in the trial. CD4+ and CD8+ T cells were sorted separately from peripheral blood before TCR sequencing.

The sequencing used CD4+ or CD8+ T cells sorted from blood, collected in a trial of the OX40 agonist ivuxolimab. The sequence is built from TRBV30 and TRBJ1-2; the best D guess is TRBD1, with 5 bases matching. The sequence derives from an adult with an advanced solid tumor such as melanoma, head and neck, liver or kidney cancer. In nucleotides, the sequence is TGTGCCTGGAGTATGTCGGGGGGCTATGGCTACACCTTC. Translated, this gives CAWSMSGGYGYTF.